These 20 T cell receptor beta chains were all obtained from the same sample, sequenced in a study of T cells in Graves' hyperthyroidism and ophthalmopathy. Amplification targeted TCR beta CDR3 regions from RNA transcripts. An initial round of RT-PCR targeting the TCR CDR3 relied on the HTBI primer set. TCRdb reprocessed the multiplex PCR reads with MiXCR, giving one entry per CDR3 protein. The table records roughly 580,000 distinct CDR3 sequences, 14% of them present only once. The sequenced sample was blood. The receptors were sampled from a woman aged 25-40 years with Graves' hyperthyroidism that later progressed to Graves' ophthalmopathy.

This clonotype was recorded a few times. The chain carries TRBV19 and TRBJ2-7; D might be TRBD2 (5 bases). Germline-derived CDR1 and CDR2 are LNHDA and SQIVND (reference sequence). This CDR3 region has 15 residues. The germline V and J ends were trimmed by 7 bases and 5 bases, with 21 bases remaining between them. The CDR3: CASTREPTLVHEQYF. In nucleotides, the CDR3 is TGTGCCAGTACGAGGGAGCCTACTCTAGTCCACGAGCAGTACTTC.

This clonotype appeared many times. This sequence joins TRBV30 and TRBJ2-2, with 8 bases fitting TRBD1. The germline CDR1 and CDR2 sequences are GTSNPN and SVGIG (reference sequence). This CDR3 has 14 residues. J lost 6 bases, V lost 5 bases, and 8 bases had no gene match. CDR3 DNA: TGTGCCTGGCCCGGGACAGGATACGCCGGGGAGCTGTTTTTT. Translation gives CAWPGTGYAGELFF.

This clonotype was found a few times. The CDR3 spells CASSRDREGWNEQFF. The CDR3 nucleotides are TGTGCCAGTAGTAGGGACAGGGAGGGGTGGAATGAGCAGTTCTTC. The gene calls are TRBV19 and TRBJ2-1, with 9 bases identical to TRBD1. The CDR3 extends over 15 amino acids. V lost 4 bases and J lost 7; bases outside the gene matches: 8. CDR1 and CDR2 from the germline V gene are LNHDA and SQIVND (reference sequence).

This clonotype came up many times. The chain employs TRBV11-2 and TRBJ2-4; TRBD2 might be the D (5 bases). CDR3 length: 17 amino acids. Trimming pared 1 base from V and 1 base from J, leaving 14 bases between. The germline V gene encodes CDR1 SGHAT and CDR2 FQNNGV. The CDR3 nucleotides read TGTGCCAGCAGCTTAGTTCGGGGTAGTAGGGCCAAAAACATTCAGTACTTC. This codes for CASSLVRGSRAKNIQYF. The whole variable domain, remainder taken from reference TRBV11-2 and TRBJ2-4, is EAGVAQSPRYKIIEKRQSVAFWCNPISGHATLYWYQQILGQGPKLLIQFQNNGVVDDSQLPKDRFSAERLKGVDSTLKIQPAKLEDSAVYLCASSLVRGSRAKNIQYFGAGTRLSVL.

This clonotype was counted only a few times. J is TRBJ2-2 and V is TRBV7-9; 10 positions agree with TRBD2. CDR3 length equals 17 residues. CDR1 and CDR2 (germline): SEHNR, FQNEAQ (reference sequence). V lost 5 bases to trimming and J lost 4 bases; unmatched junction nucleotides: 10. DNA of the CDR3: TGTGCCAGCAGCCAACCCACTAGCGGGAAAGGCACCGGGGAGCTGTTTTTT. Amino acids: CASSQPTSGKGTGELFF.

This clonotype was observed many times. This CDR3 is CASSEISGWSNQPQHF. The CDR3 DNA is TGTGCCAGCAGTGAAATCTCTGGGTGGAGCAATCAGCCCCAGCATTTT. This sequence joins TRBV2 and TRBJ1-5; D uncertain. Germline assignment: CDR1 SNHLY and CDR2 FYNNEI. The CDR3 totals 16 residues. The V gene lost 2 bases and the J gene lost 1 base, with 12 bases spanning the gap.

This clonotype was picked up many times. The rearrangement links TRBV7-2 to TRBJ2-7; D might be TRBD1 or TRBD2, each matching 6 bases. CDR3 length: 16 residues. Germline assignment: CDR1 SGHTA and CDR2 FQGNSA. V was pared by 1 base and J by 1 base, with 14 bases between. For the CDR3, the DNA is TGTGCCAGCAGCTTAGGAACAGGGAGGCGATCCTACGAGCAGTACTTC. Protein: CASSLGTGRRSYEQYF.

Ten or more counts support this clonotype. This chain connects TRBV3-1 to TRBJ1-1; D remains ambiguous. The CDR3 runs to 15 residues. Germline V gene lookup returns CDR1 LGHDT and CDR2 YNNKEL (reference sequence). V lost 0 bases, J lost 7 bases, and 15 bases lay in between. The CDR3 sequence is CASSQDLGKAYEAFF. CDR3 sequence (DNA): TGTGCCAGCAGCCAAGATTTGGGGAAAGCATATGAAGCTTTCTTT.

This clonotype was recorded many times. J is TRBJ2-1 and V is TRBV7-9; D may match TRBD1 or TRBD2 (5 bases each). The ends were cut back, 5 bases at V and 11 bases at J, with 13 bases in the middle. Germline CDR1 reads SEHNR; CDR2 reads FQNEAQ (reference sequence). CDR3 length equals 12 residues. CDR3 protein: CASSGTSPQQFF. DNA of the CDR3: TGTGCCAGCAGCGGGACCAGTCCTCAGCAGTTCTTC.

This clonotype has at least ten counts. J is TRBJ1-2 and V is TRBV27; possibly TRBD1 for D (5 bases). This CDR3 has 14 amino acids. Per the germline V gene, CDR1 is MNHEY and CDR2 is SMNVEV (reference sequence). Deletions cut 2 bases from V and 2 bases from J, with 9 bases between. As DNA, the CDR3 is TGTGCCAGCAGTTTACAGGGCGGGAACTATGGCTACACCTTC. This gives the protein CASSLQGGNYGYTF.

The chain uses TRBV7-8 and TRBJ2-7; no clear D. This CDR3 spans 14 amino acids. V was clipped by 2 bases and J by 0 bases, with 8 bases between them. Germline lookup yields CDR1 SGHVS and CDR2 FQNEAQ. The CDR3 sequence: CASSLLVSSYEQYF. The CDR3, as DNA: TGTGCCAGCAGCTTATTAGTCAGCTCCTACGAGCAGTACTTC. Full variable domain (rest looked up from reference TRBV7-8 and TRBJ2-7): GAGVSQSPRYKVAKRGQDVALRCDPISGHVSLFWYQQALGQGPEFLTYFQNEAQLDKSGLPSDRFFAERPEGSVSTLKIQRTQQEDSAVYLCASSLLVSSYEQYFGPGTRLTVT.

The chain uses TRBV20-1 and TRBJ1-2, with D hard to call. CDR3 size: 13 residues. Germline CDR1 DFQATT, CDR2 SNEGSKA (reference sequence). V was trimmed by 3 bases and J by 2 bases, leaving 10 bases between them. DNA for the CDR3: TGCAGTGCTAGGACGTTACTCAACTATGGCTACACCTTC. Translation: CSARTLLNYGYTF.

Ten or more counts support this clonotype. The rearrangement uses TRBV4-2 and TRBJ1-2, with D uncertain. Per the germline V gene, CDR1 is LGHNA and CDR2 is YNFKEQ. The V end lost 7 bases, the J end lost 6 bases, and 15 bases lay between the germline ends. The CDR3 totals 13 residues. CDR3 bases: TGTGCCAGCACCCTGAAGGGTGCGGATGGCTACACCTTC. Translating gives CASTLKGADGYTF.

This clonotype was seen only a few times. This rearrangement joins TRBV20-1 to TRBJ2-1; 11 nucleotides line up with TRBD1. The CDR3 totals 15 residues. CDR1 DFQATT and CDR2 SNEGSKA come from the germline V gene (reference sequence). The J segment lost 5 bases and the V segment lost 6 bases, leaving 9 bases of the junction unmatched. CDR3 in DNA: TGCAGTGCCCTCCCCGGACAGGGGGCCAACAATGAGCAGTTCTTC. As protein: CSALPGQGANNEQFF.

This clonotype came up a few times. The V gene is TRBV20-1, the J gene TRBJ2-5; the D gene is possibly TRBD1 (5 bases). The CDR3 totals 13 residues. Deletions cut 2 bases from V and 1 base from J, with 8 bases between. Germline CDR1 reads DFQATT; CDR2 reads SNEGSKA (reference sequence). CDR3 DNA sequence: TGCAGTGCTAGATACAGGAGCCAAGAGACCCAGTACTTC. It encodes CSARYRSQETQYF.

This sequence joins TRBV7-2 and TRBJ2-5; D unresolved. Per the germline V gene, CDR1 is SGHTA and CDR2 is FQGNSA. The V end lost 3 bases, the J end lost 5 bases, and 10 bases lay between the germline ends. The CDR3 contains 13 residues. In DNA, the CDR3 is TGTGCCAGCAGCTTGGTGGGCACGGAGACCCAGTACTTC. Translating it yields CASSLVGTETQYF.

This clonotype showed up just once. The junction departs from the called germline gene at one end, perhaps through a read error. The rearrangement uses TRBV5-8 and TRBJ2-7; 13 bases agree with TRBD2. This CDR3 region has 16 residues. The V gene's germline CDR1 is SGHTS and CDR2 YDEGEE. The CDR3 here is CASSGGLAGPSSEQYF. Written as DNA, the CDR3 is TGTGCCAGCAGCGGGGGACTAGCGGGACCTTCCTCCGAGCAGTACTTC.

This clonotype was detected ten times or more. This sequence joins TRBV30 and TRBJ2-5; no clear D gene. The V gene lost 4 bases and the J gene lost 0 bases, with 9 bases spanning the gap. The CDR3 is 13 residues long. Germline V gene sequence: CDR1 GTSNPN, CDR2 SVGIG (reference sequence). The CDR3 spells CAWTGGDQETQYF. The CDR3 DNA reads as TGTGCCTGGACCGGTGGGGACCAAGAGACCCAGTACTTC. The full variable domain, with the rest looked up from reference TRBV30 and TRBJ2-5, is SQTIHQWPATLVQPVGSPLSLECTVEGTSNPNLYWYRQAAGRGLQLLFYSVGIGQISSEVPQNLSASRPQDRQFILSSKKLLLSDSGFYLCAWTGGDQETQYFGPGTRLLVL.

This clonotype has a single count. An end of the junction does not agree with germline; a read error may underlie this. The chain employs TRBV7-9 and TRBJ2-1; possibly TRBD2 for D (6 bases). Germline CDR1 SEHNR, CDR2 FQNEAQ (reference sequence). This CDR3 is built from 15 residues. This chain's CDR3 is CTSSSRDLNHNEQFF. The CDR3 DNA reads TGTACCAGCAGCTCCCGGGACTTAAACCACAATGAGCAGTTCTTC.

This clonotype was observed a handful of times. The chain employs TRBV20-1 and TRBJ2-7; TRBD1 or TRBD2 may be the D gene (5 bases each). This CDR3 spans 15 amino acids. The ends were cut back, 0 bases at V and 3 bases at J, with 15 bases in the middle. In germline, CDR1 is DFQATT, CDR2 SNEGSKA (reference sequence). The CDR3 here is CSARDGGEQSYEQYF. CDR3 DNA: TGCAGTGCTAGAGATGGGGGAGAACAGAGCTACGAGCAGTACTTC.